This T cell receptor (beta chain) emerged from a study of T cells in localized non-small cell lung cancer. Points from the study as a whole: Uninvolved adjacent lung had the highest recorded T cell clonality, with tumor below it. In adjacent lung, a median roughly 56 of the top 100 tumor clones were found. Only one tumor region went through sequencing, so heterogeneity may still be there.

The V end lost 3 bases, the J end lost 4 bases, and 18 bases lay between the germline ends. Per the germline V gene, CDR1 is MGHDK and CDR2 is SYGVNS. The CDR3 has 16 residues. About this clone itself: Its target is unknown.

Repertoires were generated with immunoSEQ multiplex PCR, while TCRdb's copy carries only in-frame clones and drops some. The data contain under 35,000 clones, approximately 90% of them seen just once; the ten biggest clones take up over 9.5%. This receptor was obtained from a female donor over 55 with stage II lung adenocarcinoma. V and J are TRBV25-1 and TRBJ2-5; D tentatively fits TRBD1 or TRBD2 (7 bases each). This sample comprised peripheral blood mononuclear cells, obtained before any cancer treatment. The CDR3 here is CASSDEVRGGPETQYF. CDR3 sequence (DNA): TGTGCCAGCAGTGACGAGGTCAGGGGGGGTCCAGAGACCCAGTACTTC.